This T cell receptor (beta chain) originates from a study of shared clonotypes between healthy human individuals. In the study overall: Each donor's CD4 naive and CD4 memory cells filled three plates apiece, CD8 naive two, and CD8 memory one.

The CDR3 extends over 15 amino acids. The V end lost 3 bases, the J end lost 2 bases, and 11 bases lay between the germline ends. Looked up from germline, CDR1 is WSHSY and CDR2 is SAAADI. Study findings and constraints: Large depth notwithstanding, sorted-subset sequencing proved incomplete by rarefaction. In contrast to clonotypes shared by all four donors, non-shared clonotypes had lower generation probabilities.

With regard to this clone: Its target is unknown.

Method: immunoSEQ multiplex PCR; TCRdb's copy keeps in-frame clones and lacks some. The sample has approximately 2,000,000 clones; 85% to 95% are singletons. The receptor was isolated from a man younger than 35 in good health. Some clones in this sample may be carry-over from other donors' samples. The sample comprised naive CD4+ T cells from PBMCs. Subset in this sample: CD45RA+ positively selected. The chain has TRBV10-2 and TRBJ1-3; D is unclear. The CDR3 is CASSDRLRAGNTIYF. In DNA form, the CDR3 reads TGCGCCAGCAGTGACAGACTACGGGCTGGAAACACCATATATTTT.